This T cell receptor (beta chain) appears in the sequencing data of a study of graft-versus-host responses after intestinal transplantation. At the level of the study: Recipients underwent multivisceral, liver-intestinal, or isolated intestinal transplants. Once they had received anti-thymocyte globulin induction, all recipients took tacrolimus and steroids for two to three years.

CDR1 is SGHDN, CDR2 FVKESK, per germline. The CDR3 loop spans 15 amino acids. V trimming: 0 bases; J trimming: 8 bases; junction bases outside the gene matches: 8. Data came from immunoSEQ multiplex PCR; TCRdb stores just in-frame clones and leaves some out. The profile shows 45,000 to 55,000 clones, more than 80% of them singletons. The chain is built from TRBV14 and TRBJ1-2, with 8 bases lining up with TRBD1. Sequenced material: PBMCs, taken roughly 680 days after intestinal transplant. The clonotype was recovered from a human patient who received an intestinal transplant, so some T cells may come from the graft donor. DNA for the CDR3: TGTGCCAGCAGCCAAGATCCCCGGACAGGGAGAGGCTACACCTTC. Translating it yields CASSQDPRTGRGYTF.